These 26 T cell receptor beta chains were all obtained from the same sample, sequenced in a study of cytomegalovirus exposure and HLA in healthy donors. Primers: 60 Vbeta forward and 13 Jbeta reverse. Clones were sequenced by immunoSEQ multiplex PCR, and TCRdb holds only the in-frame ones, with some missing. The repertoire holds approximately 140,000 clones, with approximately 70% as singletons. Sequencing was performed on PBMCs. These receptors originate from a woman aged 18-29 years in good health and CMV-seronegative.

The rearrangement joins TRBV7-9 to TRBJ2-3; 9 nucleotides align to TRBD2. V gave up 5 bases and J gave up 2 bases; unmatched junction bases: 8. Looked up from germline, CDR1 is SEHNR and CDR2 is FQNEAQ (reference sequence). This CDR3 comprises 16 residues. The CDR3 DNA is TGTGCCAGCAGCCTAAGAAGACTAGCGGCCACAGATACGCAGTATTTT. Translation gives CASSLRRLAATDTQYF. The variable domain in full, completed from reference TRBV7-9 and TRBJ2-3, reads DTGVSQNPRHKITKRGQNVTFRCDPISEHNRLYWYRQTLGQGPEFLTYFQNEAQLEKSRLLSDRFSAERPKGSFSTLEIQRTEQGDSAMYLCASSLRRLAATDTQYFGPGTRLTVL.

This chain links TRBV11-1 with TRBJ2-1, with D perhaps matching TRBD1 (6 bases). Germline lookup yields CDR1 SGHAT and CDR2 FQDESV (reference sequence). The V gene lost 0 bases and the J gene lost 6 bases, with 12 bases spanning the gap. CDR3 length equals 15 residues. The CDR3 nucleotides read TGTGCCAGCAGCTTAGCGCTAGCAGGGGCCAATGAGCAGTTCTTC. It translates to CASSLALAGANEQFF.

DNA for the CDR3: TGTGCCAGCAGGACTCTAGCGGGCGGGGCGGCAGATACGCAGTATTTT. Translation gives CASRTLAGGAADTQYF. This chain links TRBV5-4 with TRBJ2-3; 8 bases line up with TRBD2. V gave up 5 bases and J gave up 4 bases; unmatched junction bases: 12. CDR3 length: 16 residues. CDR1 SGHNT and CDR2 YYREEE come from the germline V gene (reference sequence).

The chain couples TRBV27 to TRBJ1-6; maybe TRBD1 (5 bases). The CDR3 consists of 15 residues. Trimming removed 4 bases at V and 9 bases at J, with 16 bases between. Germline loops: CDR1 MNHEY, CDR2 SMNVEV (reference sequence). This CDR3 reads CASSSFQGIGSPLHF. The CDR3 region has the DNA TGTGCCAGCAGTTCTTTCCAGGGAATCGGTTCACCCCTCCACTTT.

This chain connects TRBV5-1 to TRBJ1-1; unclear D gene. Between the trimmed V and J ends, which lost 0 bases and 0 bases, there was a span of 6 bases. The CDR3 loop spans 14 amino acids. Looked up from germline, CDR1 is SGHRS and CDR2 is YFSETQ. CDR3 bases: TGCGCCAGCAGCTTGGTAACAGTGAACACTGAAGCTTTCTTT. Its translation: CASSLVTVNTEAFF. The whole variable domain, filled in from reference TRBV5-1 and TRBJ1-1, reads KAGVTQTPRYLIKTRGQQVTLSCSPISGHRSVSWYQQTPGQGLQFLFEYFSETQRNKGNFPGRFSGRQFSNSRSEMNVSTLELGDSALYLCASSLVTVNTEAFFGQGTRLTVV.

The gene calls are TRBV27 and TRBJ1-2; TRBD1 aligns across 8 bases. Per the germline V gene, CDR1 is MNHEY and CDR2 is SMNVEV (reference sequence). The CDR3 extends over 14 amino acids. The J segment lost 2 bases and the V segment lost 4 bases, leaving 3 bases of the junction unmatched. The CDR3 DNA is TGTGCCAGCAGTTATGGACAGGGCAACTATGGCTACACCTTC. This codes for CASSYGQGNYGYTF.

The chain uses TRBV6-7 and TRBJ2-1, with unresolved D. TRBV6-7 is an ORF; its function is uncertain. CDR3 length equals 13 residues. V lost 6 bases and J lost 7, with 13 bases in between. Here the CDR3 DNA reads TGTGCCAGCAGATCCCACAAACTAAATGAGCAGTTCTTC. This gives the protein CASRSHKLNEQFF.

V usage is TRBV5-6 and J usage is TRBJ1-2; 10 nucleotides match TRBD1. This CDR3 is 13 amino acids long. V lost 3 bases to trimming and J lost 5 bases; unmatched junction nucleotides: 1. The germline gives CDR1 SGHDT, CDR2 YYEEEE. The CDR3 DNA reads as TGTGCCAGCAGCTCGGACAGGGGGTATGGCTACACCTTC. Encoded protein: CASSSDRGYGYTF.

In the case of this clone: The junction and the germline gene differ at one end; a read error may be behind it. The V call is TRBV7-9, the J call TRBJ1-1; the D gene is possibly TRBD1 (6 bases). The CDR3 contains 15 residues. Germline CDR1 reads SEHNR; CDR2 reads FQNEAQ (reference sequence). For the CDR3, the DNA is TGTTCCAGCAGCTTAAAGGGGGGAGGGGGCACTGAAGCTTTCTTT. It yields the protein CSSSLKGGGGTEAFF. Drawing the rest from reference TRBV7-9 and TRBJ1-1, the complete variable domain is DTGVSQNPRHKITKRGQNVTFRCDPISEHNRLYWYRQTLGQGPEFLTYFQNEAQLEKSRLLSDRFSAERPKGSFSTLEIQRTEQGDSAMYLCSSSLKGGGGTEAFFGQGTRLTVV.

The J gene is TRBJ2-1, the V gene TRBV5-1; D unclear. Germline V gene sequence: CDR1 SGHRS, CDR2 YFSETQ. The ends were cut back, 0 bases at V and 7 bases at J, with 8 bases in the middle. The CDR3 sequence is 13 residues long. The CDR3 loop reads CASSLAGLNEQFF. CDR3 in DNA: TGCGCCAGCAGCTTGGCTGGGCTGAATGAGCAGTTCTTC.

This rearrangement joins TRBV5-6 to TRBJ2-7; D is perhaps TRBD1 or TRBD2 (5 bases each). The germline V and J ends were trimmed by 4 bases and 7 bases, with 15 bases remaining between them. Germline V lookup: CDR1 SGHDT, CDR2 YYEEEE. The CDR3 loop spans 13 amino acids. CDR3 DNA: TGTGCCAGCAGCCGGGGCTCCCCAGGGGAGCAGTACGTC. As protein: CASSRGSPGEQYV.

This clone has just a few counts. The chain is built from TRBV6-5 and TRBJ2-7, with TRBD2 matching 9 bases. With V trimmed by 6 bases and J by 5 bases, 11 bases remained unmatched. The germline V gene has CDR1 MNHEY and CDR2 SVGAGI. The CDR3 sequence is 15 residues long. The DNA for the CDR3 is TGTGCCAGCAGGCCGGGACTAGCAGCAAGGGACGAGCAGTACTTC. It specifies CASRPGLAARDEQYF.

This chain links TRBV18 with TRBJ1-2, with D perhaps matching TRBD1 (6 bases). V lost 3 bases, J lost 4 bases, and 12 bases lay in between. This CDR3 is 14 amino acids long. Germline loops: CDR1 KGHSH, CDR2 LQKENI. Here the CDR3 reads CASSPSDSSYGYTF. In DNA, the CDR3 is TGTGCCAGCTCACCGTCGGACAGCTCCTATGGCTACACCTTC.

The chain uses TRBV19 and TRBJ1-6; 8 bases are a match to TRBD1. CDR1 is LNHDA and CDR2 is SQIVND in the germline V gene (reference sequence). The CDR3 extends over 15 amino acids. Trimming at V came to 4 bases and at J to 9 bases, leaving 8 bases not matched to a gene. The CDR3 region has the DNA TGTGCCAGTAGTAGCGGACAGGGCCCCATTTCACCCCTCCACTTT. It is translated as CASSSGQGPISPLHF. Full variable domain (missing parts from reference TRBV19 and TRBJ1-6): DGGITQSPKYLFRKEGQNVTLSCEQNLNHDAMYWYRQDPGQGLRLIYYSQIVNDFQKGDIAEGYSVSREKKESFPLTVTSAQKNPTAFYLCASSSGQGPISPLHFGNGTRLTVT.

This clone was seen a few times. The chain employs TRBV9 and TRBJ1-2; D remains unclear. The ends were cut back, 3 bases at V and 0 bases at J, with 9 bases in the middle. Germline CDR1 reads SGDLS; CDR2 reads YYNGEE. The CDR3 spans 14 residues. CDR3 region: CASSGRHTNYGYTF. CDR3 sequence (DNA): TGTGCCAGCAGCGGGCGACATACTAACTATGGCTACACCTTC.

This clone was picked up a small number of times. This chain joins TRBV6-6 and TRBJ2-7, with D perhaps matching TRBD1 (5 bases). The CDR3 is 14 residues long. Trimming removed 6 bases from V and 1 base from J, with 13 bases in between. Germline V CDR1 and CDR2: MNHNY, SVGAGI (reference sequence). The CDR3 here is CASRSRAESYEQYV. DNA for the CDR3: TGTGCCAGCAGGAGCAGGGCAGAATCCTACGAGCAGTACGTC.

CDR3 DNA: TGTGCCAGTAGTAGACGGGAGGGAACCTACAATGAGCAGTTCTTC. Its translation is CASSRREGTYNEQFF. This chain connects TRBV19 to TRBJ2-1; 8 positions match TRBD2. V trimming: 4 bases; J trimming: 2 bases; junction bases outside the gene matches: 4. The CDR3 totals 15 residues. The V gene's germline CDR1 is LNHDA and CDR2 SQIVND (reference sequence).

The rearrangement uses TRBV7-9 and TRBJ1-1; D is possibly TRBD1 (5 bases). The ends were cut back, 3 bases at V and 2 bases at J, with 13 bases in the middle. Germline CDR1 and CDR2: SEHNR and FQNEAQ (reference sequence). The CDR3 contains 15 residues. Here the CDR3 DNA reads TGTGCCAGCAGCTTTAAGGGGCAGAGAAACACTGAAGCTTTCTTT. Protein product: CASSFKGQRNTEAFF.

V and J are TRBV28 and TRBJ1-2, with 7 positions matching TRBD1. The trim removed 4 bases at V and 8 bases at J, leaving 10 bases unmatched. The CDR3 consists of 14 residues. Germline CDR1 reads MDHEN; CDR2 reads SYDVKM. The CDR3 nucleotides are TGTGCCAGCAGTTCTCACAGGGGTGTCCGGGGCTACACCTTC. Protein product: CASSSHRGVRGYTF.

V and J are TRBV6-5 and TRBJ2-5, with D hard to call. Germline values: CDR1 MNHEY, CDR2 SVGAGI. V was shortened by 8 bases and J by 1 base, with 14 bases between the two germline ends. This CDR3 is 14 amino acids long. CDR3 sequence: CASSWRGAQETQYF. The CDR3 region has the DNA TGTGCCAGCTCGTGGAGAGGAGCCCAAGAGACCCAGTACTTC.

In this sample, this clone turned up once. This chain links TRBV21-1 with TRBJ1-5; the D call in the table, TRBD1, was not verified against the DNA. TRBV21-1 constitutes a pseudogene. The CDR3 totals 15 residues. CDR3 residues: CASSKGGTGDQPQHF. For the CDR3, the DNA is TGTGCCAGCAGCAAAGGTGGGACAGGAGATCAGCCCCAGCATTTT.

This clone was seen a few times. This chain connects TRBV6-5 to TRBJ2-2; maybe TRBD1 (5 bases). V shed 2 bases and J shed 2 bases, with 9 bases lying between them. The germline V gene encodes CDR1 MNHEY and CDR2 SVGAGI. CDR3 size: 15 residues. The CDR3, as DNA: TGTGCCAGCAGTTACGGCCAGGGTAACACCGGGGAGCTGTTTTTT. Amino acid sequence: CASSYGQGNTGELFF.

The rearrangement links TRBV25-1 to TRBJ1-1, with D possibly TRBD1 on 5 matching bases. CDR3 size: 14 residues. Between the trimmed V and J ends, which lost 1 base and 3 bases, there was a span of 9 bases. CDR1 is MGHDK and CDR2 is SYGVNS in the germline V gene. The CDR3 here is CASSELGGDTEAFF. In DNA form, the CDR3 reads TGTGCCAGCAGTGAATTGGGAGGGGACACTGAAGCTTTCTTT.

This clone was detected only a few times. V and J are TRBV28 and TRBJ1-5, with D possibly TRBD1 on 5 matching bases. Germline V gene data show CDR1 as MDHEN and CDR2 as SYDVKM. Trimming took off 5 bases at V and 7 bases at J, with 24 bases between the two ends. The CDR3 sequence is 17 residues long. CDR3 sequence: CASSATAASGRGQPQHF. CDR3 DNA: TGTGCCAGCAGTGCCACCGCTGCCTCAGGGAGGGGACAGCCCCAGCATTTT.

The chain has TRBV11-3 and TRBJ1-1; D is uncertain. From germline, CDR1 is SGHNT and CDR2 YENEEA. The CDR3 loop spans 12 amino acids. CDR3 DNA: TGTGTAACACGGGCGGGGAACACTGAAGCTTTCTTT. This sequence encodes CVTRAGNTEAFF. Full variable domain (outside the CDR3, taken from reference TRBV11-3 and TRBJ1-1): EAGVVQSPRYKIIEKKQPVAFWCNPISGHNTLYWYLQNLGQGPELLIRYENEEAVDDSQLPKDRFSAERLKGVDSTLKIQPAELGDSAVYLCVTRAGNTEAFFGQGTRLTVV.

CDR3 coding DNA: TGTGCCAGTAGTACCCTAGAGGCAGGGAAGTTGGGCTACACCTTC. It is translated as CASSTLEAGKLGYTF. The chain is built from TRBV19 and TRBJ1-2; D is possibly TRBD1 (5 bases). The ends were cut back, 4 bases at V and 8 bases at J, with 20 bases in the middle. The CDR3 is 15 amino acids. Germline loops: CDR1 LNHDA, CDR2 SQIVND (reference sequence).